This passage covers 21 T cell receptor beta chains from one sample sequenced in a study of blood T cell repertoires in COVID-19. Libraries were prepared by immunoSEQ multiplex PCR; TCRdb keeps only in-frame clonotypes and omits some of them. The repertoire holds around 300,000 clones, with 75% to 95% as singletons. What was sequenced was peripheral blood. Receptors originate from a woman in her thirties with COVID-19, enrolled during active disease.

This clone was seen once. The CDR3 DNA follows: TGTGCCAGCAGTTTAAAGGCAGGGGAAAGCAATCAGCCCCAGCATTTT. It codes for CASSLKAGESNQPQHF. This sequence joins TRBV27 and TRBJ1-5; possibly TRBD1 for D (6 bases). The V end was cut by 2 bases, the J end by 1 base, with 12 bases between. This CDR3 contains 16 residues. The germline CDR1 and CDR2 sequences are MNHEY and SMNVEV (reference sequence).

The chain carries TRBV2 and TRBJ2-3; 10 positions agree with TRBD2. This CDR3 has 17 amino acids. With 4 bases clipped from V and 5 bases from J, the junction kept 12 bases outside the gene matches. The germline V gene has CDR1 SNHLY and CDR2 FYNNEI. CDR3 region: CASSGSLLAGVGDTQYF. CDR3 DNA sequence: TGTGCCAGCAGTGGCTCTTTGCTAGCGGGAGTTGGAGATACGCAGTATTTT.

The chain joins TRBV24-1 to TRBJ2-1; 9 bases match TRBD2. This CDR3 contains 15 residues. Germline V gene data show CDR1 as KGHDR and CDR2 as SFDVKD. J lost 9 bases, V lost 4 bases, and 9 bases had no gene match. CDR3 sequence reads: CATSEPGVAGVEQFF. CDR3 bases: TGTGCCACCAGTGAACCCGGGGTAGCGGGAGTTGAGCAGTTCTTC.

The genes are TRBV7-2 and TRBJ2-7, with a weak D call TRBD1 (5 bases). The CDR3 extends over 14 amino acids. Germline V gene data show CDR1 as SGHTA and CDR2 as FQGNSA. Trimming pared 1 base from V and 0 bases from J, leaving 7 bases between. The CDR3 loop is CASSLEGYSYEQYF. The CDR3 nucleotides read TGTGCCAGCAGCTTAGAGGGGTACTCCTACGAGCAGTACTTC.

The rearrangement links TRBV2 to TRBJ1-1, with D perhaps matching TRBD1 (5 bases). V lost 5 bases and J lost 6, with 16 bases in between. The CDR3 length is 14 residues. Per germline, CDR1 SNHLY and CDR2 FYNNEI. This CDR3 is CASSPKEGPAEAFF. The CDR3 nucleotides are TGTGCCAGCAGTCCCAAGGAGGGGCCGGCTGAAGCTTTCTTT.

In nucleotides, the CDR3 is TGTGCCAGCAGCCCTAGCGGGTTTGGGTACAATGAGCAGTTCTTC. Protein product: CASSPSGFGYNEQFF. V and J are TRBV3-1 (or the pseudogene TRBV3-2) and TRBJ2-1; 8 positions match TRBD2. V shed 4 bases, J shed 4 bases, and the junction held 6 bases outside the gene matches. The CDR3 is 15 amino acids. Germline loops: CDR1 LGHDT, CDR2 YNNKEL (reference sequence).

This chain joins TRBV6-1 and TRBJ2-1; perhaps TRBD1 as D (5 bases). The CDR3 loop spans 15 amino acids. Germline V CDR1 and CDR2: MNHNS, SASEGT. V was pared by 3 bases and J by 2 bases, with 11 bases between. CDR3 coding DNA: TGTGCCAGCAGTGACCCCTGGGGCCCCTACAATGAGCAGTTCTTC. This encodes CASSDPWGPYNEQFF.

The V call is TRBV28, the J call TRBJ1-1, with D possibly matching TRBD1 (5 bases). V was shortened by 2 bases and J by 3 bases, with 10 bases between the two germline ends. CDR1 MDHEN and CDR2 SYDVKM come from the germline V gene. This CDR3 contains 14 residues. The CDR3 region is CASSLPTDDTEAFF. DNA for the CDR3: TGTGCCAGCAGTTTACCGACAGACGACACTGAAGCTTTCTTT. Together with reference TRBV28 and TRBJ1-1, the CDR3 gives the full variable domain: DVKVTQSSRYLVKRTGEKVFLECVQDMDHENMFWYRQDPGLGLRLIYFSYDVKMKEKGDIPEGYSVSREKKERFSLILESASTNQTSMYLCASSLPTDDTEAFFGQGTRLTVV.

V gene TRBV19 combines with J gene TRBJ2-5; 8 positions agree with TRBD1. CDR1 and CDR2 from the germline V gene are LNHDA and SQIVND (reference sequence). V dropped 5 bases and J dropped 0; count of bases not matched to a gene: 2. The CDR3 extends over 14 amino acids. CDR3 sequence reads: CASSSGQDQETQYF. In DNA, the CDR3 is TGTGCCAGTAGTTCGGGACAGGACCAAGAGACCCAGTACTTC.

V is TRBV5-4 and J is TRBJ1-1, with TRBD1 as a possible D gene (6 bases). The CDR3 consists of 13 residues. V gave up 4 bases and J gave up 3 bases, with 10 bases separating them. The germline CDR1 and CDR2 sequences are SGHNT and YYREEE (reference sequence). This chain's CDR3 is CASSRKGDTEAFF. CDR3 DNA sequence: TGTGCCAGCAGCCGGAAGGGGGACACTGAAGCTTTCTTT.

The CDR3 DNA follows: TGTGCCAGCTCACCAGCCGGGGGAGGCTACACCTTC. It translates to CASSPAGGGYTF. The chain links TRBV18 to TRBJ1-2; maybe TRBD1 (5 bases). Per germline, CDR1 KGHSH and CDR2 LQKENI. V shed 2 bases and J shed 8 bases, with 9 bases lying between them. The CDR3 extends over 12 amino acids.

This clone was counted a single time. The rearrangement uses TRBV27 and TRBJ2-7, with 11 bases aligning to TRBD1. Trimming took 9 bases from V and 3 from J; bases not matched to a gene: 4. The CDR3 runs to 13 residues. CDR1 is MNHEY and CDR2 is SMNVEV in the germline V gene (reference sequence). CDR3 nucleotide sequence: TGTGCCAGGGCCGGGACAGGGGGCTACGAGCAGTACTTC. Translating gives CARAGTGGYEQYF.

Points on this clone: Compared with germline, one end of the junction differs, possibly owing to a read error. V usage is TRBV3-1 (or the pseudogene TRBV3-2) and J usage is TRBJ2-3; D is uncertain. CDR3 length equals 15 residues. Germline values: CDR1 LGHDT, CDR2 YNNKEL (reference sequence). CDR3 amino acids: CASTQRSGLADTQYF. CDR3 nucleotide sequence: TGTGCCAGCACCCAAAGGTCCGGGTTGGCAGATACGCAGTATTTT.

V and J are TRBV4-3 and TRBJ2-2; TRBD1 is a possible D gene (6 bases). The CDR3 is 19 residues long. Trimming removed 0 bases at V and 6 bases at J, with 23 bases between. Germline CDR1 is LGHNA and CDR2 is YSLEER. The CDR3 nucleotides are TGCGCCAGCAGCCAAGATGTTCCGAGGGACATCGGACCGGCCGGGGAGCTGTTTTTT. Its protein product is CASSQDVPRDIGPAGELFF.

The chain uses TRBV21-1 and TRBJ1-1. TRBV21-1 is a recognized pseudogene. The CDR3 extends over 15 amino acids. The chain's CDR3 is CASSKKSTASPGAFF. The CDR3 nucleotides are TGTGCCAGCAGCAAAAAGTCCACCGCAAGCCCGGGAGCTTTCTTT.

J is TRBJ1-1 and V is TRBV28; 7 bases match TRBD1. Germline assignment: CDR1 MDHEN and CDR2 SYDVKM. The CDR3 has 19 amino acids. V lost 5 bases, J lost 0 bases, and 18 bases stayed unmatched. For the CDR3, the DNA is TGTGCCAGCAGTCACCTCAGGGGGACAGAACCTCTGATGAACACTGAAGCTTTCTTT. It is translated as CASSHLRGTEPLMNTEAFF.

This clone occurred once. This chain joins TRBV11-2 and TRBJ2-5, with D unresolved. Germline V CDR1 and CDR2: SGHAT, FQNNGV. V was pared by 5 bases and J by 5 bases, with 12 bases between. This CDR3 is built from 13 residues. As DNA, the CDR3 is TGTGCCAGCAGCCCAGGTCCCAGGGAGACCCAGTACTTC. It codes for CASSPGPRETQYF.

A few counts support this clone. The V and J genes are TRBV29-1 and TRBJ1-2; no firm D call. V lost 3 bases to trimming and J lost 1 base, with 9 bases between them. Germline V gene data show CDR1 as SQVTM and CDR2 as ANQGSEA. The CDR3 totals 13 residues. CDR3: CSVDKENNYGYTF. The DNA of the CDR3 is TGCAGCGTTGACAAGGAGAATAACTATGGCTACACCTTC.

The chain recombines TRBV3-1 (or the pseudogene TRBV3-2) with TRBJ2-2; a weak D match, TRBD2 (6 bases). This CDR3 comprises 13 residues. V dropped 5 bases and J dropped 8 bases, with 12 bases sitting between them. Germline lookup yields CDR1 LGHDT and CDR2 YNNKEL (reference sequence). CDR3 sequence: CASSFGTFGELFF. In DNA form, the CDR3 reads TGTGCCAGCAGCTTCGGGACTTTTGGGGAGCTGTTTTTT.

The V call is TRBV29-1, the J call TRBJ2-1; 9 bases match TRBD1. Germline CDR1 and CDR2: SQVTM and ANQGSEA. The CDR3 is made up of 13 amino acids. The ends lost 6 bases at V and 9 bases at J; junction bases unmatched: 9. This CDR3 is CSVPPGQGAEQFF. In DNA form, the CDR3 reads TGCAGCGTGCCCCCGGGACAGGGAGCTGAGCAGTTCTTC.

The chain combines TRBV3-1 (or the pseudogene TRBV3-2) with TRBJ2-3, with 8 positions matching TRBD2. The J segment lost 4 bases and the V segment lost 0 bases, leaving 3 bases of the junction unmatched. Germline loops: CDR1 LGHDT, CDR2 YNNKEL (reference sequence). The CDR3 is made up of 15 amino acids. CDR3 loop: CASSQDYGRADTQYF. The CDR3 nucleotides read TGTGCCAGCAGCCAAGATTACGGGAGGGCAGATACGCAGTATTTT.